What follows describes a single TCR beta chain. Its target is unknown. Profiled with immunoSEQ multiplex PCR; TCRdb holds only in-frame clones, not every one. The sample lists around 15,000 clones; roughly 75% were seen once. The germline CDR1 and CDR2 sequences are LNHDA and SQIVND (reference sequence). The CDR3 spans 14 residues. Trimming removed 3 bases from V and 1 base from J; junction bases left unmatched: 1. This entry comes from a study of vaccination effects on CD4 cells after COVID-19. Study in general: Post-vaccine draws lagged the second dose by a median of 72 days.

Before sequencing took place, the ViraFEST assay used viral peptide pools to expand antigen-specific CD4+ T cells. Cultured cells yielded isolated CD4+ T cells after 10 to 11 days. Each participant was given two doses of one vaccine (BNT162b2 or mRNA-1273). Previously uninfected by SARS-CoV-2, the vaccine recipients also showed negative nucleocapsid antibodies. The clonotype was recovered from a human donor who received a COVID-19 vaccine. V usage is TRBV19 and J usage is TRBJ1-2; 8 nucleotides line up with TRBD1. The sample was CD4+ T cells from PBMCs cultured with HCoV-NL63 spike peptides, taken after COVID-19 vaccination. CDR3 DNA sequence: TGTGCCAGTAGTATCGACAGGGGTAACTATGGCTACACCTTC. This codes for CASSIDRGNYGYTF.